Listed below are T cell receptor beta chains from one sample, sequenced in a study of T cell responses to AZD1222 COVID-19 vaccine. Clones were sequenced by immunoSEQ multiplex PCR, and TCRdb holds only the in-frame ones, with some missing. The top ten clones hold roughly 6.7% of a sample with some 64,000 clones, about nine tenths of them seen once. Here the sequenced sample was peripheral blood, taken 28 days after the second dose of the MenACWY control vaccine. These TCRs come from an adult who received the MenACWY meningococcal vaccine as a control. The CDR3 runs from the conserved cysteine through the conserved F or W. A D gene is named only where the DNA matches it firmly. Clone size is given for some rows only: seen once, a few or many times, or a class if the clone is expanded.

V: TRBV9
D: TRBD2
size: -
J: TRBJ2-1
CDR3: CASSAGTKRTSGVKGSYNEQFF
DNA: TGTGCCAGCAGCGCGGGAACGAAGCGGACTAGCGGGGTTAAGGGCTCCTACAATGAGCAGTTCTTC

V: TRBV11-3
D: -
size: -
J: TRBJ2-7
CDR3: CASSLVGVGEQYF
DNA: TGTGCCAGCAGCTTAGTAGGGGTTGGCGAGCAGTACTTC

V: TRBV19
D: -
size: -
J: TRBJ1-6
CDR3: CASSNQGRNSPLHF
DNA: TGTGCCAGTAGTAATCAAGGACGTAATTCACCCCTCCACTTT

V: TRBV6-5
D: -
size: -
J: TRBJ2-7
CDR3: CASTRQTGESYEQYF
DNA: TGTGCCAGCACCCGCCAGACAGGCGAATCCTACGAGCAGTACTTC

V: TRBV3-1/TRBV3-2
D: -
size: -
J: TRBJ1-2
CDR3: CASSQWAGYTF
DNA: TGTGCCAGCAGCCAATGGGCTGGCTACACCTTC

V: TRBV15
D: -
size: -
J: TRBJ1-6
CDR3: CATSSALNSPLHF
DNA: TGTGCCACCAGCAGTGCTCTAAATTCACCCCTCCACTTT

V: TRBV6-1
D: TRBD1
size: -
J: TRBJ1-2
CDR3: CASSEEGAYGYTF
DNA: TGTGCCAGCAGTGAAGAGGGGGCCTATGGCTACACCTTC

V: TRBV6-1
D: TRBD2
size: once
J: TRBJ2-2
CDR3: CASSEPGGNTGELFF
DNA: TGTGCCAGCAGTGAACCGGGAGGTAACACCGGGGAGCTGTTTTTT

V: TRBV5-1
D: -
size: -
J: TRBJ1-6
CDR3: CASRAGPSLGPLHF
DNA: TGCGCCAGCAGGGCAGGGCCCTCTTTAGGACCCCTCCACTTT

V: TRBV28
D: TRBD1
size: -
J: TRBJ1-5
CDR3: CASIPGSGTGSQPQHF
DNA: TGTGCCAGCATCCCGGGGAGCGGGACAGGGAGTCAGCCCCAGCATTTT

V: TRBV2
D: -
size: -
J: TRBJ2-2
CDR3: CASGELTEQNTGELFF
DNA: TGTGCCAGCGGGGAGTTGACGGAACAGAACACCGGGGAGCTGTTTTTT

V: TRBV19
D: TRBD1
size: -
J: TRBJ1-1
CDR3: CASSDRGYREAFF
DNA: TGTGCCAGTAGCGACAGGGGATATCGTGAAGCTTTCTTT

V: TRBV24-1
D: -
size: once
J: TRBJ2-2
CDR3: CATSDPTGAGTGELFF
DNA: TGTGCCACCAGTGACCCTACGGGGGCGGGCACCGGGGAGCTGTTTTTT

V: TRBV27
D: -
size: -
J: TRBJ2-5
CDR3: CASSLDQETQYF
DNA: TGTGCCAGCAGTTTGGACCAAGAGACCCAGTACTTC

V: TRBV5-1
D: -
size: -
J: TRBJ2-1
CDR3: CASSLAAEGSSYNEQFF
DNA: TGCGCCAGCAGCTTGGCCGCGGAGGGAAGCTCCTACAATGAGCAGTTCTTC